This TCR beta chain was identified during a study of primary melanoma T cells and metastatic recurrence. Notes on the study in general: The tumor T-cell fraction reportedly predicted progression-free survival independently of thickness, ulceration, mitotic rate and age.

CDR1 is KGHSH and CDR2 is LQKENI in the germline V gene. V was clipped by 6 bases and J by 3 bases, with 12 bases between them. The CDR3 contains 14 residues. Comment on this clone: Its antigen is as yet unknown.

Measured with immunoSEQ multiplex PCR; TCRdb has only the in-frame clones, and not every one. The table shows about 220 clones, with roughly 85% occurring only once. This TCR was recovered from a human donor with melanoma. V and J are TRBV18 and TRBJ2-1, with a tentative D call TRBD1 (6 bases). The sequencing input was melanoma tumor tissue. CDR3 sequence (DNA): TGTGCCAGCTCCCTAACAGGGTACTACAATGAGCAGTTCTTC. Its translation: CASSLTGYYNEQFF.